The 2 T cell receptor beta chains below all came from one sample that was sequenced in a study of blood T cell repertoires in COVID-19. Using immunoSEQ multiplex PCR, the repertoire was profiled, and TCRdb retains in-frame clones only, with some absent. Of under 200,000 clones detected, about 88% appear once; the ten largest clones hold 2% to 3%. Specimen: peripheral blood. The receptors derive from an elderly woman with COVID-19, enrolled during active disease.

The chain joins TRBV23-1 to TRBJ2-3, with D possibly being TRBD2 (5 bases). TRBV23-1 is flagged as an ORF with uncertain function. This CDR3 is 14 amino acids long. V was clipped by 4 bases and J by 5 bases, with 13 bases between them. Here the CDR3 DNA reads TGCGCCAGCAGTCGCGCCCTGGGGAGAGATACGCAGTATTTT. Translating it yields CASSRALGRDTQYF.

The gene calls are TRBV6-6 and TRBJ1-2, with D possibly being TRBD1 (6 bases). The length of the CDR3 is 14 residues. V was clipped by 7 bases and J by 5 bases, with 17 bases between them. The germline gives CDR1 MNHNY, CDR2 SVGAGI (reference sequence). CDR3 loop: CASTPPTGLYGYTF. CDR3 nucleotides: TGTGCCAGCACCCCCCCCACAGGGTTGTATGGCTACACCTTC.